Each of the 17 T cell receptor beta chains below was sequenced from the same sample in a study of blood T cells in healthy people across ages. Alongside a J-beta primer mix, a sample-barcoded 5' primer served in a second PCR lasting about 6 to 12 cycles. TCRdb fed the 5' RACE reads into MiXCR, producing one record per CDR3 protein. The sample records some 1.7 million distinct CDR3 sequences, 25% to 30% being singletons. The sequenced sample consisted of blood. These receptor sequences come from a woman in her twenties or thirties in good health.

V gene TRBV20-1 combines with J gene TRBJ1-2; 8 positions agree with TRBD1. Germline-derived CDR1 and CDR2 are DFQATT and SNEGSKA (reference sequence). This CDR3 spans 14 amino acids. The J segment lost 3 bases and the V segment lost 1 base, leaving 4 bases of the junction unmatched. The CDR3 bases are TGCAGTGCTAGAGTCGACAGGGGCGACTATGGCTACACCTTC. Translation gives CSARVDRGDYGYTF.

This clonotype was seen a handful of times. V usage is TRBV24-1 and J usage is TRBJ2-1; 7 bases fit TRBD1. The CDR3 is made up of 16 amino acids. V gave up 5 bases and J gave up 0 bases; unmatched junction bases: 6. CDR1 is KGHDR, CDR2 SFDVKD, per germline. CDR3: CATSGAGTASYNEQFF. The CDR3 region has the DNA TGTGCCACCAGTGGTGCCGGGACAGCCTCCTACAATGAGCAGTTCTTC.

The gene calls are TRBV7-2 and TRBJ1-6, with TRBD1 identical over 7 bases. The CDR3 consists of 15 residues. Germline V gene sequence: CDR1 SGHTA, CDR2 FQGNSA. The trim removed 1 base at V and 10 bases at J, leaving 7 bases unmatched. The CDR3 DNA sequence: TGTGCCAGCAGCTTAGTGGGACAGAGGTACTCACCCCTCCACTTT. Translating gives CASSLVGQRYSPLHF.

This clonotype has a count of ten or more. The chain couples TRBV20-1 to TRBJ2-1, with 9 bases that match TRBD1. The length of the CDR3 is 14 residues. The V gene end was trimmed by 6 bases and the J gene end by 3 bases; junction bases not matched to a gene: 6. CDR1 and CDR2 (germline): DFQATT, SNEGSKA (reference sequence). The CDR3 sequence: CSAPGTGFYNEQFF. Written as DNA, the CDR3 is TGCAGTGCCCCCGGGACAGGGTTCTACAATGAGCAGTTCTTC.

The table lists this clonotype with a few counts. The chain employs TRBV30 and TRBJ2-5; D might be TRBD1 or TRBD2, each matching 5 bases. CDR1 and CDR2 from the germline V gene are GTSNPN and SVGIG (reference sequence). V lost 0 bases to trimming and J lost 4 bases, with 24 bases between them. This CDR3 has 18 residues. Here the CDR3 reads CAWSVRVASGARGETQYF. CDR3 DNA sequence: TGTGCCTGGAGTGTAAGGGTCGCCTCCGGGGCGAGGGGAGAGACCCAGTACTTC.

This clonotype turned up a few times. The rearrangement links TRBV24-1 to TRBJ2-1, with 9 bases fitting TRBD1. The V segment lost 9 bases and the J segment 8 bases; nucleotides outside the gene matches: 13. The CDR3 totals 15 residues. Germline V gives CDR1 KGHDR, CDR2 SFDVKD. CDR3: CATGAADRGKDEQFF. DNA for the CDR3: TGTGCCACCGGGGCGGCGGACAGGGGTAAAGATGAGCAGTTCTTC.

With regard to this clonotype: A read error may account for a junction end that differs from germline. CDR3 coding DNA: TGTACCAGCAGCTTCTCTGAGGGAAGGGCCTATGGCTACACCTTC. Translating gives CTSSFSEGRAYGYTF. This chain links TRBV25-1 with TRBJ1-2; D is uncertain. Germline V gene lookup returns CDR1 MGHDK and CDR2 SYGVNS. The CDR3 is made up of 15 amino acids.

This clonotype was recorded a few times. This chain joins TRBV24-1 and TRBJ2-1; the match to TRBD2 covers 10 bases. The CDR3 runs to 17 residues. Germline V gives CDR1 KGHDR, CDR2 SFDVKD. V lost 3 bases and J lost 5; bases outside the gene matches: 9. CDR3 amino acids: CATSDQTSGPTHNEQFF. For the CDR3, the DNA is TGTGCCACCAGTGATCAGACTAGCGGGCCTACCCACAATGAGCAGTTCTTC.

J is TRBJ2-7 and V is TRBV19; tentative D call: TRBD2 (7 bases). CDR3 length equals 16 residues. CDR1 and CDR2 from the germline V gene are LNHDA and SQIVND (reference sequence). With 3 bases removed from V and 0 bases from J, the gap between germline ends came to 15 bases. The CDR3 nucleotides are TGTGCCAGTAGTATTGATTCGGGGGGCCCCTCCTACGAGCAGTACTTC. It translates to CASSIDSGGPSYEQYF.

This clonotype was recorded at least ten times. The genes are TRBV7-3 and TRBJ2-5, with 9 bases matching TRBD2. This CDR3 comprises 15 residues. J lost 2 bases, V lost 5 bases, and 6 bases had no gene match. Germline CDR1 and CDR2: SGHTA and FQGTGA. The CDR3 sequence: CASSPQSGGQETQYF. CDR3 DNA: TGTGCCAGCAGCCCCCAAAGCGGGGGGCAAGAGACCCAGTACTTC. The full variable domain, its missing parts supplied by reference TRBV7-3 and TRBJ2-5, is GAGVSQTPSNKVTEKGKYVELRCDPISGHTALYWYRQSLGQGPEFLIYFQGTGAADDSGLPNDRFFAVRPEGSVSTLKIQRTERGDSAVYLCASSPQSGGQETQYFGPGTRLLVL.

This chain's CDR3 is CASSLGSSGSPDNEQFF. CDR3 in DNA: TGTGCCAGCAGTTTAGGGTCTAGCGGGAGTCCCGACAATGAGCAGTTCTTC. The chain uses TRBV12-3 or TRBV12-4 and TRBJ2-1; 10 bases are a match to TRBD2. V gave up 1 base and J gave up 5 bases; unmatched junction bases: 8. CDR3 length: 17 residues.

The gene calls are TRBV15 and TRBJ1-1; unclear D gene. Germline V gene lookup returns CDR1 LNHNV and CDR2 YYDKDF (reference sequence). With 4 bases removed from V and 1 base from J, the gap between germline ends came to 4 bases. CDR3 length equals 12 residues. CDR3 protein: CATSMGNTEAFF. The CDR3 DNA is TGTGCCACCAGCATGGGGAACACTGAAGCTTTCTTT. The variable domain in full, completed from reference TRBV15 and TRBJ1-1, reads DAMVIQNPRYQVTQFGKPVTLSCSQTLNHNVMYWYQQKSSQAPKLLFHYYDKDFNNEADTPDNFQSRRPNTSFCFLDIRSPGLGDTAMYLCATSMGNTEAFFGQGTRLTVV.

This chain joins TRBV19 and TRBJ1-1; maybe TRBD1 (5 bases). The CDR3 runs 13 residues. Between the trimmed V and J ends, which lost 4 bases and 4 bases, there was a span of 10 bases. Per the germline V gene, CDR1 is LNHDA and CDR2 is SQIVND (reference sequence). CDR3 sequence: CASSTAGGTEAFF. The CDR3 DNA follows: TGTGCCAGTAGTACTGCCGGGGGCACTGAAGCTTTCTTT. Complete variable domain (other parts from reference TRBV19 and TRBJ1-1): DGGITQSPKYLFRKEGQNVTLSCEQNLNHDAMYWYRQDPGQGLRLIYYSQIVNDFQKGDIAEGYSVSREKKESFPLTVTSAQKNPTAFYLCASSTAGGTEAFFGQGTRLTVV.

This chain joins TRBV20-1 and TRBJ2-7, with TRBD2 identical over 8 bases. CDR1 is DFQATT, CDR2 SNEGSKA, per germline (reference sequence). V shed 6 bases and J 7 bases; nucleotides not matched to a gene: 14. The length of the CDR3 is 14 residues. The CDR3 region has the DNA TGCAGTGCCATTACTAGCGGTGTGGGGGGAGAGCAGTACTTC. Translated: CSAITSGVGGEQYF.

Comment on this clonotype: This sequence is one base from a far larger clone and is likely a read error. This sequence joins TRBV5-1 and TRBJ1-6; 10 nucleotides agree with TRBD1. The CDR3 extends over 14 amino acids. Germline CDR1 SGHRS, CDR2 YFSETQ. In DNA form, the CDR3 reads TGCGCCAGCAGCTCGGGACAGGGGAATTCACTCCTCCACTTT. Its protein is CASSSGQGNSLLHF. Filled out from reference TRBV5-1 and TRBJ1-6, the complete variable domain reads KAGVTQTPRYLIKTRGQQVTLSCSPISGHRSVSWYQQTPGQGLQFLFEYFSETQRNKGNFPGRFSGRQFSNSRSEMNVSTLELGDSALYLCASSSGQGNSLLHFGNGTRLTVT.

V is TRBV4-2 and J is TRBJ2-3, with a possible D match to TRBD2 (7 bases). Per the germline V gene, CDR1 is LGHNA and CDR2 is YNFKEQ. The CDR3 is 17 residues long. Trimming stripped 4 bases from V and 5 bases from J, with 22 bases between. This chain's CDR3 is CASSRVSRGARGDTQYF. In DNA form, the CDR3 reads TGTGCCAGCAGCCGAGTATCACGGGGGGCTCGTGGAGATACGCAGTATTTT.

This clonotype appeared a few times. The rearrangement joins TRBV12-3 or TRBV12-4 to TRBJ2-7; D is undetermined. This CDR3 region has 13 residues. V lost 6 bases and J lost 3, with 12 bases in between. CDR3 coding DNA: TGTGCCAGCAGCCATGGTCAAGTCTACGAGCAGTACTTC. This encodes CASSHGQVYEQYF.